The sequence of this TCR beta chain was determined in a study of long-term antiretroviral therapy in people with HIV (dated by TCRdb to about 2022). Broadly, across the study: The earliest samples were collected approximately a decade before the 2015 WHO recommendation for immediate ART, a period when ART was typically delayed until CD4 counts fell. No cross-contamination during QIAcube processing was shown when test extractions of a monoclonal T-cell line were performed alongside approximately 32 polyclonal samples. The cohort contributed roughly 190 cryopreserved PBMC samples from a few dozen adults with confirmed HIV infection, collected serially over a mean of 6 years (range 1-12). Of the 30 or so participants with HIV, ten to eleven were female. A retrospective serial study tested whether ART initiation and durable HIV suppression were associated with changes in peripheral blood TRB repertoire composition and diversity.

Participants were included only if at least one PBMC sample before ART initiation and at least two post-ART samples were available. All participants with HIV were treated in the United States of America. Before DNA extraction, cryopreserved samples of 1-10 million PBMC were thawed and then washed. At the time of the earliest PBMC sample, participants with HIV were aged between roughly 20 and 60 years. Per participant, PBMC samples came from 1-4 timepoints prior to ART initiation and 2-8 timepoints following ART initiation, for a median of 7 samples. For every participant, serial HIV viral load, CD4+ T-cell count, ART history and demographic data were obtained. Genomic DNA was extracted from unsorted PBMC with a Qiagen kit on a QIAcube, with processing performed in batches of 12 samples. The immunoSEQ hsTCRB v3.0 assay was used at survey level resolution to sequence the TRB variable region. The target sequencing depth for TRB was about 40,000-55,000 T-cell genomes per sample. Pooled TRB libraries were sequenced on an Illumina MiSeq with a v3 150-cycle kit. In the original analysis: Analysis of repertoires was carried out in R inside a reproducible Nextflow workflow spanning QC, data transformation and analysis. LymphoSeq2, an R package for exploring AIRR-Seq data, was used to implement custom analyses. Several samples yielding fewer than 5000 total TRB sequences were excluded, leaving more than 150 analyzed HIV repertoires. Among the 180 or so HIV repertoires that were kept, 59 were collected before ART initiation and around 130 were collected after ART initiation. Repertoires were downsampled to 5000 TRB nucleotide sequences, with summary statistics averaged over 100 downsampling iterations. The analysis kept only TRB sequences whose CDR3 regions were at least seven amino acids long. Two measures captured diversity: a Shannon entropy-derived clonality score and the Gini coefficient. In repertoire networks, the top 5000 CDR3 amino acid sequences were linked whenever an edit distance of one separated two sequences. Antigen specificity groups and MHC restriction were predicted for TRB CDR3 amino acid sequences with GLIPH2. To flag known CMV, EBV, HIV or tissue antigen associations, CDR3 amino acid sequences were matched against VDJdb and McPAS-TCR. Pre-ART, post-ART and control groups were compared with Wilcoxon signed-rank tests and Holm-Bonferroni correction. Entries here come from immuneACCESS through TCRdb and include only in-frame sequences with V and J called. Some clones fail to appear in such tables; in the studies checked, an unresolved V gene covers under half of the shortfall, and the cause of the remainder is unknown. V and J calls and clone size follow that table, whereas D and trimming were derived from the DNA. The sample has 25,000 to 30,000 clones on record, roughly 84% of them singletons. The ten most abundant clones make up 6.2% of the sample.

According to the germline V gene, CDR1 reads SGHAT and CDR2 reads FQNNGV. Relative to germline, V is 1 base shorter and J is 6 bases shorter, with 19 bases between their ends. The CDR3 measures 17 amino acids from cysteine to phenylalanine. The sequence is cut down to CDR3 DNA, 51 bases in frame from base 1. Results the study describes overall, beyond this receptor: The repertoire was dominated across all time points by expanded TRB clones identified before ART initiation, although this dominance was seen to fluctuate and to decrease in many PLHIV after ART. Starting ART was linked to a significant rise in TRB diversity, yet even with long-term ART the diversity remained significantly lower than in transplant donor controls. Owing to limited PBMC availability, only the TCR beta chain was sequenced, without alpha chain pairing. The samples span the years 2004 to 2017, and the ART regimens used at that time may not be as effective as current regimens. Inferences about post-ART repertoire changes are limited because no data were available on ART adherence, viral resistance or therapy changes. Because pre-ART samples had limited cell numbers, profiling was done on unsorted PBMC rather than on sorted CD4+ and CD8+ T cells. CDR3 length ranges in HIV repertoires were narrower than in controls, and network structure suggested an antigen-experienced repertoire with only a slight naive shift after ART.

Note on this clone: The specificity of this receptor is unknown. No clone much larger than this one lies a single base away; base qualities are absent.

The sequenced sample was unsorted PBMCs, obtained 0.4 years after starting antiretroviral therapy. This clonotype originated in a man aged 18 to 29 with HIV. The chain joins TRBV11-2 to TRBJ2-1; a tentative D match to TRBD1 spans 6 bases. CDR3 reads: CASSLVFLGRGTNEQFF. The base sequence is TGTGCCAGCAGCTTAGTCTTTCTAGGCAGGGGAACCAATGAGCAGTTCTTC.